These 29 T cell receptor beta chains came from one sample sequenced in a study of metastatic and nonmetastatic thyroid tumors. With MiXCR, TCRdb called clones anew from the PCR reads. The table shows under 9,000 clones, with just under 30% occurring only once. Patients underwent thyroid surgery, and none had received any treatment before it. Sequencing was done on a sample of tumor tissue. The receptors come from a female donor with papillary thyroid cancer or a benign thyroid nodule (not recorded which). Some clones in this sample may be carry-over from other donors' samples.

By share of the sample, this clone is large. The chain joins TRBV7-2 to TRBJ1-1; no definite D call. Per germline, CDR1 SGHTA and CDR2 FQGNSA. Trimming left V 1 base short and J 5 bases short, with 5 bases between. CDR3 size: 12 residues. The CDR3 nucleotides are TGTGCCAGCAGCTTAGGACGAACTGAAGCTTTCTTT. Translated: CASSLGRTEAFF.

This clone was counted between two and nine times. The chain has TRBV6-1 and TRBJ1-6; possible D gene TRBD1, 6 bases. With 8 bases removed from V and 10 bases from J, the gap between germline ends came to 21 bases. CDR1 MNHNS and CDR2 SASEGT come from the germline V gene. This CDR3 comprises 15 residues. The CDR3 nucleotides read TGTGCCAGCGGCGCCGAACAGGGTGGAGGATCACCCCTCCACTTT. Residues: CASGAEQGGGSPLHF.

The rearrangement uses TRBV4-2 and TRBJ1-5; 7 bases map to TRBD1. Germline CDR1 reads LGHNA; CDR2 reads YNFKEQ. Losses at the gene ends were 1 base for V and 0 bases for J; bases not matched to a gene: 6. The CDR3 is made up of 17 amino acids. CDR3 residues: CASSQVRDSHSNQPQHF. The CDR3 DNA sequence: TGTGCCAGCAGCCAAGTCAGGGACAGCCATAGCAATCAGCCCCAGCATTTT.

This clone is medium-sized within its sample. The chain carries TRBV5-1 and TRBJ2-3, with D perhaps TRBD2 (5 bases). Germline V gene data show CDR1 as SGHRS and CDR2 as YFSETQ. The ends were cut back, 2 bases at V and 4 bases at J, with 20 bases in the middle. The CDR3 has 17 amino acids. Here the CDR3 DNA reads TGCGCCAGCAGCTTATACAATCGGGGTGTTCAAGCAGATACGCAGTATTTT. Translating gives CASSLYNRGVQADTQYF.

This clone showed up just a few times. V and J are TRBV6-5 and TRBJ2-3; D possibly corresponds to TRBD2 (6 bases). V lost 4 bases and J 4 bases, leaving 12 bases between the germline ends. This CDR3 contains 14 residues. Germline CDR1 is MNHEY and CDR2 is SVGAGI. DNA of the CDR3: TGTGCCAGCAGTTCCCTGGGGGACTCAGATACGCAGTATTTT. Translation: CASSSLGDSDTQYF.

This clone showed up many times. The chain uses TRBV4-1 and TRBJ2-5; 7 positions match TRBD1. Germline CDR1 is MGHRA and CDR2 is YSYEKL. J gave up 3 bases and V 2 bases, and 21 bases lay outside the gene matches. The CDR3 extends over 20 amino acids. The CDR3 loop reads CASSQLPFAGVTDREETQYF. In DNA form, the CDR3 reads TGCGCCAGCAGCCAACTTCCTTTTGCAGGGGTAACAGACAGGGAAGAGACCCAGTACTTC.

Worth noting for this clone: The junction departs from the called germline gene at one end, perhaps through a read error. V is TRBV20-1 and J is TRBJ2-3, with D tentatively TRBD2 (6 bases). CDR1 and CDR2 from the germline V gene are DFQATT and SNEGSKA (reference sequence). The CDR3 is made up of 17 amino acids. The CDR3 sequence is CSASLAIGGGSTGTQYF. In nucleotides, the CDR3 is TGCAGTGCTAGTCTAGCTATCGGTGGAGGGAGCACAGGTACGCAGTATTTT.

This rearrangement joins TRBV6-2 or TRBV6-3 to TRBJ2-2; 10 bases map to TRBD2. The V gene end was trimmed by 7 bases and the J gene end by 5 bases; junction bases not matched to a gene: 7. The CDR3 is 15 residues long. The germline gives CDR1 MNHEY, CDR2 SVGEGT. The CDR3: CASKESSGGTGELFF. Here the CDR3 DNA reads TGTGCCAGCAAAGAGTCTAGCGGGGGAACCGGGGAGCTGTTTTTT.

By sample fraction, this clone is medium-sized. This chain links TRBV27 with TRBJ2-2; D possibly corresponds to TRBD1 (6 bases). The CDR3 runs 14 residues. Germline values: CDR1 MNHEY, CDR2 SMNVEV (reference sequence). V gave up 9 bases and J gave up 6 bases, with 17 bases separating them. In DNA form, the CDR3 reads TGTGCCAGTTCTCGTTCAGGGGTGGCCGGGGAGCTGTTTTTT. As protein: CASSRSGVAGELFF.

By sample fraction, this clone is large. V is TRBV28 and J is TRBJ2-6; D is uncertain. The CDR3 covers 15 residues. The V end lost 8 bases, the J end lost 1 base, and 12 bases lay between the germline ends. Germline values: CDR1 MDHEN, CDR2 SYDVKM. CDR3 loop: CASGDRTSGANVLTF. CDR3 coding DNA: TGTGCCAGCGGCGATAGGACGTCTGGGGCCAACGTCCTGACTTTC.

There are many counts of this clone. This rearrangement joins TRBV5-1 to TRBJ2-7, with D possibly matching TRBD2 (6 bases). The V gene's germline CDR1 is SGHRS and CDR2 YFSETQ. The CDR3 covers 15 residues. Trimming removed 0 bases at V and 3 bases at J, with 13 bases between. CDR3 sequence (DNA): TGCGCCAGCAGCTTGGCTCAGGGACTGTTCTACGAGCAGTACTTC. Protein product: CASSLAQGLFYEQYF.

The rearrangement uses TRBV11-2 and TRBJ1-3; 8 nucleotides agree with TRBD1. CDR1 SGHAT and CDR2 FQNNGV come from the germline V gene. The CDR3 contains 17 residues. The V segment lost 1 base and the J segment 0 bases; nucleotides outside the gene matches: 5. In nucleotides, the CDR3 is TGTGCCAGCAGCTTAGGGGACAGGAGCCTCTCTGGAAACACCATATATTTT. Amino acid sequence: CASSLGDRSLSGNTIYF.

V and J are TRBV28 and TRBJ2-5; the D is unclear. The CDR3 length is 11 residues. Germline V lookup: CDR1 MDHEN, CDR2 SYDVKM. V was trimmed by 3 bases and J by 2 bases, leaving 1 base between them. CDR3 coding DNA: TGTGCCAGCAGTTTTCAAGAGACCCAGTACTTC. Translated: CASSFQETQYF. Complete variable domain (other parts from reference TRBV28 and TRBJ2-5): DVKVTQSSRYLVKRTGEKVFLECVQDMDHENMFWYRQDPGLGLRLIYFSYDVKMKEKGDIPEGYSVSREKKERFSLILESASTNQTSMYLCASSFQETQYFGPGTRLLVL.

This clone has more than one count but fewer than ten. The V call is TRBV6-2 or TRBV6-3, the J call TRBJ1-4; possibly TRBD1 for D (6 bases). This CDR3 region has 13 residues. The germline gives CDR1 MNHEY, CDR2 SVGEGT. Trimming took off 4 bases at V and 8 bases at J, with 11 bases between the two ends. CDR3 nucleotide sequence: TGTGCCAGCAGTTCGAACAGGGAGGAAAAACTGTTTTTT. This encodes CASSSNREEKLFF.

The chain combines TRBV5-1 with TRBJ2-2; TRBD2 matches 8 bases. CDR1 and CDR2 (germline): SGHRS, YFSETQ. The V segment lost 4 bases and the J segment 6 bases; nucleotides outside the gene matches: 8. The CDR3 runs 15 residues. The CDR3 sequence is CASSQEREWAGELFF. DNA of the CDR3: TGCGCCAGCAGCCAGGAGCGGGAGTGGGCCGGGGAGCTGTTTTTT. The full variable domain, completed using reference TRBV5-1 and TRBJ2-2, is KAGVTQTPRYLIKTRGQQVTLSCSPISGHRSVSWYQQTPGQGLQFLFEYFSETQRNKGNFPGRFSGRQFSNSRSEMNVSTLELGDSALYLCASSQEREWAGELFFGEGSRLTVL.

Details on this clone: One end of the junction varies from germline; a read error may be responsible. The chain joins TRBV20-1 to TRBJ2-7; 7 nucleotides match TRBD1. The V gene's germline CDR1 is DFQATT and CDR2 SNEGSKA (reference sequence). This CDR3 is built from 16 residues. The CDR3 is CSARGGQGRSSYEQYF. Here the CDR3 DNA reads TGCAGTGCCAGAGGGGGCCAGGGTCGCAGCTCCTACGAGCAGTACTTC.

By share, this clone counts as medium-sized (0.01 to 0.1%). The rearrangement uses TRBV2 and TRBJ2-7; D not resolved. Trimming took 10 bases from V and 0 from J, leaving 16 bases between them. The germline V gene has CDR1 SNHLY and CDR2 FYNNEI. The CDR3 is 14 residues long. The CDR3 spells CATRRATSSYEQYF. The CDR3 region has the DNA TGTGCCACCCGAAGGGCTACGAGCTCCTACGAGCAGTACTTC.

The chain carries TRBV9 and TRBJ2-2; 7 bases map to TRBD2. V shed 0 bases, J shed 7 bases, and the junction held 6 bases outside the gene matches. Germline CDR1 is SGDLS and CDR2 is YYNGEE. The CDR3 loop spans 15 amino acids. The CDR3 protein is CASSVESGEDGELFF. Here the CDR3 DNA reads TGTGCCAGCAGCGTAGAGAGCGGGGAAGACGGGGAGCTGTTTTTT.

This clone was detected a few times. The CDR3 region is CASSAIGTGELFF. In nucleotides, the CDR3 is TGTGCCAGCAGTGCTATCGGCACCGGGGAGCTGTTTTTT. V and J are TRBV2 and TRBJ2-2, with D unclear. The CDR3 loop spans 13 amino acids. Germline lookup yields CDR1 SNHLY and CDR2 FYNNEI. Trimming removed 4 bases from V and 4 bases from J, with 7 bases in between.

This chain joins TRBV6-2 or TRBV6-3 and TRBJ2-1; 13 bases agree with TRBD2. J gave up 1 base and V 6 bases, and 3 bases lay outside the gene matches. Germline lookup yields CDR1 MNHEY and CDR2 SVGEGT. The CDR3 is made up of 16 amino acids. CDR3 in amino acids: CASRGTSGMSYNEQFF. The DNA of the CDR3 is TGTGCCAGCAGAGGGACTAGCGGGATGTCCTACAATGAGCAGTTCTTC.

This clone is termed medium-sized (0.01 to 0.1%). The rearrangement uses TRBV2 and TRBJ2-7; TRBD1 might be the D (5 bases). The CDR3 has 12 amino acids. V lost 7 bases to trimming and J lost 9 bases, with 16 bases between them. Germline CDR1 and CDR2: SNHLY and FYNNEI. This chain's CDR3 is CASKGEGPGQYF. In DNA, the CDR3 is TGTGCCAGCAAAGGGGAAGGGCCTGGGCAGTACTTC. The full variable domain, its missing parts supplied by reference TRBV2 and TRBJ2-7, is EPEVTQTPSHQVTQMGQEVILRCVPISNHLYFYWYRQILGQKVEFLVSFYNNEISEKSEIFDDQFSVERPDGSNFTLKIRSTKLEDSAMYFCASKGEGPGQYFGPGTRLTVT.

This chain joins TRBV28 and TRBJ2-7, with 8 bases fitting TRBD2. The CDR3 runs 15 residues. Germline CDR1 reads MDHEN; CDR2 reads SYDVKM. V lost 6 bases and J lost 3; bases outside the gene matches: 10. The CDR3 coding sequence is TGTGCCAGCAGGACTCGGGGTAGCGGGAACTACGAGCAGTACTTC. Translated: CASRTRGSGNYEQYF.

The rearrangement uses TRBV6-2 or TRBV6-3 and TRBJ2-3; 12 nucleotides agree with TRBD2. CDR3 size: 18 residues. Losses at the gene ends were 3 bases for V and 3 bases for J; bases not matched to a gene: 10. Germline assignment: CDR1 MNHEY and CDR2 SVGEGT. The CDR3: CASSYRLAGAWVTDTQYF. In DNA form, the CDR3 reads TGTGCCAGCAGTTATAGACTAGCGGGAGCTTGGGTAACAGATACGCAGTATTTT.

The sample holds a few counts of this clone. The chain combines TRBV6-1 with TRBJ2-7, with TRBD1 matching 8 bases. J gave up 4 bases and V 7 bases, and 9 bases lay outside the gene matches. Germline V gene sequence: CDR1 MNHNS, CDR2 SASEGT. The CDR3 length is 14 residues. The CDR3 bases are TGTGCCAGCATCTCCCGGGACAGGTCTTACGAGCAGTACTTC. Amino acid sequence: CASISRDRSYEQYF.

A few counts support this clone. The chain couples TRBV24-1 to TRBJ2-7; D not certain. Germline CDR1 and CDR2: KGHDR and SFDVKD. The ends were cut back, 4 bases at V and 9 bases at J, with 12 bases in the middle. CDR3 length equals 12 residues. CDR3 residues: CATSDTDRRQYF. The CDR3 region has the DNA TGTGCCACCAGTGACACGGACCGCAGGCAGTACTTC.

This chain uses TRBV2 with TRBJ1-4; a weak D match, TRBD1 (6 bases). Per the germline V gene, CDR1 is SNHLY and CDR2 is FYNNEI. The CDR3 covers 14 residues. V was pared by 5 bases and J by 5 bases, with 12 bases between. This chain's CDR3 is CASSCRTDNEKLFF. CDR3 DNA: TGTGCCAGCAGTTGCCGGACAGACAATGAAAAACTGTTTTTT.

At least ten counts were recorded for this clone. The chain links TRBV5-6 to TRBJ2-5, with TRBD1 matching over 11 bases. Losses at the gene ends were 0 bases for V and 0 bases for J; bases not matched to a gene: 7. From germline, CDR1 is SGHDT and CDR2 YYEEEE. The CDR3 runs to 18 residues. In nucleotides, the CDR3 is TGTGCCAGCAGCTTGGGGGACAGGGGGTCCTTGTACCAAGAGACCCAGTACTTC. Translated: CASSLGDRGSLYQETQYF.

The chain recombines TRBV30 with TRBJ1-6; D is ambiguous. Trimming pared 1 base from V and 10 bases from J, leaving 20 bases between. The germline V gene encodes CDR1 GTSNPN and CDR2 SVGIG (reference sequence). CDR3 length: 16 residues. The CDR3 DNA follows: TGTGCCTGGAGTGGAGACCCCGCGGCTATAAGATCACCCCTCCACTTT. As protein: CAWSGDPAAIRSPLHF.

This clone appeared many times. This chain connects TRBV5-6 to TRBJ2-4; weak D call: TRBD1 (6 bases). Germline V gene sequence: CDR1 SGHDT, CDR2 YYEEEE. Trimming stripped 2 bases from V and 5 bases from J, with 8 bases between. This CDR3 region has 13 residues. CDR3 sequence: CASSFGQQNIQYF. Written as DNA, the CDR3 is TGTGCCAGCAGCTTCGGACAGCAAAACATTCAGTACTTC.